The rows below give T cell receptor beta chains drawn from one sample of a study of T cell repertoires in cytomegalovirus infection. TCRdb used MiXCR to reprocess the reads, holding one entry per CDR3 protein. The table includes 900,000 to 950,000 distinct CDR3 sequences, roughly 30% detected once. For these receptors, no antigen is known. The source material was cultured CD8+ T cells from PBMCs, sampled from culture after CMV antigen stimulation. The receptor source for this set is a human donor in good health (CMV status not recorded). Some clones in this sample may be carry-over from other donors' samples. The CDR3 runs from the conserved cysteine through the conserved F or W. Each record gives: D gene, CDR3 length, clone size, V gene, J gene, CDR3 DNA, CDR3 protein. D genes are given only for firm matches. Size tells how often a clone was seen (once, few, many) or the class of an expanded clone, and some rows leave it out.

NA	16	many	TRBV7-7	TRBJ2-3	TGTGCTAGCAGCCCAATTTACAAAGGGGAAGGAGATACGCAGTATTTT	CASSPIYKGEGDTQYF
TRBD2	17	many	TRBV7-9	TRBJ2-1	TGTGCCAGCAGCTTAGCTACGATCGGGACTAGCGCCGATGAGCAGTTCTTC	CASSLATIGTSADEQFF
NA	13	NA	TRBV24-1	TRBJ2-2	TGTGCCACCTCCCGGGGGCAAACCGGGGAGCTGTTTTTT	CATSRGQTGELFF
TRBD1	14	many	TRBV12-3/TRBV12-4	TRBJ1-5	TGTGCCGATTCCTCGGGGACAGACAATCAGCCCCAGCATTTT	CADSSGTDNQPQHF
NA	14	NA	TRBV19	TRBJ2-5	TGTGCCAGTAGTATATGGACGGACGAAGAGACCCAGTACTTC	CASSIWTDEETQYF
NA	12	few	TRBV7-9	TRBJ1-1	TGTGCCAGCAGCTCGTTCGAGGCTGAAGCTTTCTTT	CASSSFEAEAFF
NA	14	NA	TRBV10-3	TRBJ2-2	TGTGCCATCAGCTGGGACCCAGGGACCGGGGAGCTGTTTTTT	CAISWDPGTGELFF
TRBD1	15	few	TRBV7-6	TRBJ2-2	TGTGCCAGCAGCACGGGACAGGGGGCGACCGGGGAGCTGTTTTTT	CASSTGQGATGELFF
TRBD2	13	NA	TRBV27	TRBJ2-3	TGTGTCAGCACCCGGGGGGGCCGAGATACGCAGTATTTT	CVSTRGGRDTQYF
TRBD2	15	NA	TRBV6-5	TRBJ2-2	TGTGCCAGCAGTTGGACTAGCGGGGGAAGCGGGGAGCTGTTTTTT	CASSWTSGGSGELFF
TRBD1	16	few	TRBV2	TRBJ2-3	TGTGCCAGCAGTACGGGACAGGGGGCTCCCACAGATACGCAGTATTTT	CASSTGQGAPTDTQYF
TRBD1	14	few	TRBV6-1	TRBJ1-2	TGTGCCAGCACTCCGGGACAGGGGCACTATGGCTACACCTTC	CASTPGQGHYGYTF
NA	16	many	TRBV7-6	TRBJ2-2	TGTGCCAGCAGCTTGAGGTCTGCCCCGGGCACCGGGGAGCTGTTTTTT	CASSLRSAPGTGELFF
NA	19	few	TRBV9	TRBJ2-1	TGTGCCAGCAGCGTCACTTTAGAGGGGGTTTCCTCCTCCTACAATGAGCAGTTCTTC	CASSVTLEGVSSSYNEQFF
TRBD1	18	many	TRBV6-5	TRBJ1-5	TGTGCCAGCAGTTATGGGACAGTGCAACCTTATAGCAATCAGCCCCAGCATTTT	CASSYGTVQPYSNQPQHF
NA	15	many	TRBV7-6	TRBJ2-3	TGTGCCAGCAGCTTAGAGATTAGCGCCACAGATACGCAGTATTTT	CASSLEISATDTQYF
NA	16	few	TRBV4-1	TRBJ1-2	TGCGCCAGCAGCCAAGATCGAAGAGCGGTAAACTATGGCTACACCTTC	CASSQDRRAVNYGYTF
NA	13	many	TRBV13	TRBJ2-5	TGTGCCAGCAGCTTAGGGGACCAAGAGACCCAGTACTTC	CASSLGDQETQYF
NA	15	few	TRBV6-5	TRBJ2-2	TGTGCCAGCAGTACCGGGACTCTGAGTGCCGGGGAGCTGTTTTTT	CASSTGTLSAGELFF
TRBD1	12	many	TRBV19	TRBJ1-2	TGTGCCACCCGACAGGGGGTCGATGGCTACACCTTC	CATRQGVDGYTF
NA	15	NA	TRBV10-3	TRBJ2-7	TGTGCCATCAGTGAGTCTGGGACCGATGATTACGAGCAGTACTTC	CAISESGTDDYEQYF
TRBD2	14	few	TRBV15	TRBJ2-7	TGTGCCACCAGCACTGCGGGGGGGCCCGACGAGCAGTACTTC	CATSTAGGPDEQYF
NA	12	few	TRBV19	TRBJ1-5	TGTGCCAGCTGCAGAGGCAATCAGCCCCAGCATTTT	CASCRGNQPQHF
NA	15	NA	TRBV9	TRBJ1-5	TGTGCCAGCAGCCCGGAAGGGAATAGCAATCAGCCCCAGCATTTT	CASSPEGNSNQPQHF
NA	16	few	TRBV6-2/TRBV6-3	TRBJ2-1	TGTGCCAGCAGAAACCCACGGGACAGCGGGGTCAATGAGCAGTTCTTC	CASRNPRDSGVNEQFF
NA	16	few	TRBV9	TRBJ1-1	TGTGCCAGCAGCCCCCGGTCAGGGCAGCTGAACACTGAAGCTTTCTTT	CASSPRSGQLNTEAFF
NA	15	few	TRBV6-5	TRBJ2-1	TGTGCCAGCAGTTACTCGTGGTCGGAACACAATGAGCAGTTCTTC	CASSYSWSEHNEQFF
NA	13	few	TRBV6-5	TRBJ1-1	TGTGCCAGCTACCGGGCCTTAGTAACTGAAGCTTTCTTT	CASYRALVTEAFF
NA	14	NA	TRBV19	TRBJ1-1	TGTGCCAGTAGTATGGGGGGGCTGAACACTGAAGCTTTCTTT	CASSMGGLNTEAFF
NA	15	few	TRBV7-9	TRBJ2-5	TGTGCCAGCAGCTTCGTTCCGGGGCCTACGGAGACCCAGTACTTC	CASSFVPGPTETQYF
NA	13	few	TRBV27	TRBJ1-6	TGTGCCAGCAGTTTCGACAGTAATTCACCCCTCCACTTT	CASSFDSNSPLHF
NA	16	few	TRBV19	TRBJ2-3	TGTGCCAGTAGAAACGCAGGGGAGCTTGACACAGATACGCAGTATTTT	CASRNAGELDTDTQYF
TRBD1	16	once	TRBV4-1	TRBJ2-2	TGCGCCAGCAGCCGAGGACAGGGGGGTATGTCCGGGGAGCTGTTTTTT	CASSRGQGGMSGELFF
NA	14	NA	TRBV10-3	TRBJ2-2	TGTGCCATCAGTGAGTCTAGCAACACCGGGGAGCTGTTTTTT	CAISESSNTGELFF
TRBD1	13	few	TRBV27	TRBJ2-3	TGTGCCAGCAGGACAGGGGGCTCAGATACGCAGTATTTT	CASRTGGSDTQYF
NA	11	few	TRBV27	TRBJ2-3	TGTGCCAGCACCTCAGGGGATACGCAGTATTTT	CASTSGDTQYF
NA	14	NA	TRBV19	TRBJ2-1	TGTGCCAGTAGTTACCCCGGGCCCGTCAATGAGCAGTTCTTC	CASSYPGPVNEQFF
NA	15	NA	TRBV5-6	TRBJ2-1	TGTGCCAGCAGTTCCGACCCTGTTTTGTACAATGAGCAGTTCTTC	CASSSDPVLYNEQFF
NA	16	NA	TRBV5-4	TRBJ2-7	TGTGCCAGCAGCTTGTGGCGCAGGGGTAGAACCTACGAGCAGTACTTC	CASSLWRRGRTYEQYF
NA	16	NA	TRBV6-1	TRBJ2-1	TGTGCCAGCAGTGAATTGGGATCTTGGGATTACAATGAGCAGTTCTTC	CASSELGSWDYNEQFF
NA	13	NA	TRBV29-1	TRBJ2-3	TGCAGCGGTACGTTTGGGGGACCAGATACGCAGTATTTT	CSGTFGGPDTQYF
NA	14	few	TRBV7-9	TRBJ1-1	TGTGCCAGCTTAAGAACAGAGGAGGGGACTGAAGCTTTCTTT	CASLRTEEGTEAFF
TRBD1	18	few	TRBV27	TRBJ1-1	TGTGCCAGCAGTTCACAAAAGACAGGGTGGAGAATGGACACTGAAGCTTTCTTT	CASSSQKTGWRMDTEAFF
NA	11	NA	TRBV6-5	TRBJ2-3	TGTGCCGGCTTTCTCGGAGATACGCAGTATTTT	CAGFLGDTQYF
NA	13	many	TRBV25-1	TRBJ2-7	TGTGCCAGCAGTGCGGGCCTGAGGTACGAGCAGTACTTC	CASSAGLRYEQYF
NA	16	few	TRBV6-5	TRBJ2-3	TGTGCCAGCAGTTATTCTAACATTATAAGCACAGATACGCAGTATTTT	CASSYSNIISTDTQYF
NA	15	few	TRBV4-1	TRBJ2-7	TGCGCCAGCAGTCCCCGGGCAGGGCCCTCCTACGAGCAGTACTTC	CASSPRAGPSYEQYF
TRBD2	15	NA	TRBV5-3	TRBJ2-1	TGTGCCAGCAGCCACGCTAGCGGGGGTCGGAATGCGCAGTTCTTC	CASSHASGGRNAQFF
NA	14	NA	TRBV18	TRBJ2-3	TGTGCCAGCTCCCGCCAGGCGGGCACAGATACGCAGTATTTT	CASSRQAGTDTQYF
NA	11	few	TRBV14	TRBJ2-2	TGTGCCATCCGTTATCACGGGGAGCTGTTTTTT	CAIRYHGELFF
NA	14	NA	TRBV12-3/TRBV12-4	TRBJ1-3	TGTGCCAGCAGTTCCGCAGGGGCTGGAAACACCATATATTTT	CASSSAGAGNTIYF
NA	15	many	TRBV7-2	TRBJ1-2	TGTGCCAGCAGCTTAGTACTCCCTCAATTTGATGGCTACACCTTC	CASSLVLPQFDGYTF
TRBD2	13	NA	TRBV15	TRBJ2-1	TGTGCCACCAGCAGCGGGGGGGCCGGTGAGCAGTTCTTC	CATSSGGAGEQFF
NA	15	many	TRBV7-6	TRBJ1-1	TGTGCCAGCAGCTTAAAGGACAGTATGAACACTGAAGCTTTCTTT	CASSLKDSMNTEAFF
TRBD1	16	few	TRBV7-9	TRBJ1-6	TGTGCCAGCAGCTTGACAGGGGTCGCGGCTAATTCACCCCTCCACTTT	CASSLTGVAANSPLHF
NA	13	many	TRBV7-6	TRBJ1-2	TGTGCCAGCAGCAGGGGGGAGATCTATGGCTACACCTTC	CASSRGEIYGYTF
NA	17	NA	TRBV4-2	TRBJ2-2	TGTGCCAGCAGCCACAATTACGGGGACATTCACACCGGGGAGCTGTTTTTT	CASSHNYGDIHTGELFF
TRBD1	14	many	TRBV6-1	TRBJ1-2	TGTGCCAGCAGTCCCGGGACAGGGGTCTATGGCTACACCTTC	CASSPGTGVYGYTF